These 22 T cell receptor beta chains came from one sample sequenced in a study of shared clonotypes between healthy human individuals. Repertoires were generated with immunoSEQ multiplex PCR, while TCRdb's copy carries only in-frame clones and drops some. The sample yields some 630,000 clones, approximately 75% seen once. Sample: memory CD4+ T cells sorted from blood. Described subset: CD45RA-negative fraction. The receptor set was obtained from a woman in her 30s in good health.

In nucleotides, the CDR3 is TGTGCCAGCAGCTCTGGACGCCGGGACAGATCCTACGAGCAGTACTTC. Its translation: CASSSGRRDRSYEQYF. The rearrangement joins TRBV7-6 to TRBJ2-7, with 7 bases matching TRBD1. The CDR3 consists of 16 residues. Germline CDR1 is SGHVS and CDR2 is FNYEAQ. V lost 4 bases and J lost 1; bases outside the gene matches: 10. Based on the CDR3 plus reference TRBV7-6 and TRBJ2-7, the full variable domain is GAGVSQSPRYKVTKRGQDVALRCDPISGHVSLYWYRQALGQGPEFLTYFNYEAQQDKSGLPNDRFSAERPEGSISTLTIQRTEQRDSAMYRCASSSGRRDRSYEQYFGPGTRLTVT.

There are a few counts of this clone. V and J are TRBV10-3 and TRBJ2-3; 8 bases align to TRBD1. This CDR3 is 13 amino acids long. After removal of 6 bases from V and 3 bases from J, the junction contained 2 bases not matched to a gene. Germline V gene sequence: CDR1 ENHRY, CDR2 SYGVKD. The CDR3: CAIRGQGTDTQYF. CDR3 in DNA: TGTGCCATCAGAGGACAGGGTACAGATACGCAGTATTTT.

V usage is TRBV5-4 and J usage is TRBJ1-4; D possibly corresponds to TRBD1 (5 bases). The CDR3 loop spans 14 amino acids. Deletions cut 0 bases from V and 5 bases from J, with 8 bases between. Per germline, CDR1 SGHNT and CDR2 YYREEE (reference sequence). The CDR3, as DNA: TGTGCCAGCAGCTTGGCGGGGACCAATGAAAAACTGTTTTTT. It codes for CASSLAGTNEKLFF.

This chain connects TRBV10-1 to TRBJ1-5; D is ambiguous. Trimming removed 0 bases at V and 6 bases at J, with 18 bases between. This CDR3 is built from 17 residues. In germline, CDR1 is WNHNN, CDR2 SYGVQD (reference sequence). The chain's CDR3 is CASSESFGGSRGQPQHF. The CDR3 region has the DNA TGCGCCAGCAGTGAGTCTTTCGGAGGGTCTCGGGGTCAGCCCCAGCATTTT.

The chain links TRBV2 to TRBJ2-3; 10 bases are shared with TRBD2. The V gene end was trimmed by 10 bases and the J gene end by 2 bases; junction bases not matched to a gene: 9. This CDR3 comprises 15 residues. CDR1 is SNHLY and CDR2 is FYNNEI in the germline V gene. The CDR3 spells CATTRLAGPTDTQYF. The DNA of the CDR3 is TGTGCCACTACCAGACTAGCGGGCCCCACAGATACGCAGTATTTT.

The chain uses TRBV9 and TRBJ2-5; 7 nucleotides agree with TRBD2. J was trimmed by 4 bases and V by 0 bases; bases with no gene match: 12. The CDR3 has 17 amino acids. Germline V lookup: CDR1 SGDLS, CDR2 YYNGEE. CDR3 nucleotide sequence: TGTGCCAGCAGCGTAGTGGACGGGACTATCTTCGGAGAGACCCAGTACTTC. Translated: CASSVVDGTIFGETQYF. The variable domain in full, completed from reference TRBV9 and TRBJ2-5, reads DSGVTQTPKHLITATGQRVTLRCSPRSGDLSVYWYQQSLDQGLQFLIQYYNGEERAKGNILERFSAQQFPDLHSELNLSSLELGDSALYFCASSVVDGTIFGETQYFGPGTRLLVL.

The chain carries TRBV11-2 and TRBJ2-1; the match to TRBD2 covers 10 bases. V lost 6 bases and J lost 7; bases outside the gene matches: 3. The CDR3 totals 13 residues. Germline CDR1 SGHAT, CDR2 FQNNGV. The CDR3 spells CASRLAGSNEQFF. The CDR3 coding sequence is TGTGCCAGCAGACTAGCGGGAAGTAATGAGCAGTTCTTC.

The chain recombines TRBV18 with TRBJ1-3, with D hard to call. Germline V gene sequence: CDR1 KGHSH, CDR2 LQKENI. The ends were cut back, 4 bases at V and 0 bases at J, with 13 bases in the middle. The CDR3 contains 16 residues. The CDR3 nucleotides are TGTGCCAGCTCACTAAATACAGCTGACTCTGGAAACACCATATATTTT. It specifies CASSLNTADSGNTIYF.

This chain joins TRBV2 and TRBJ2-1, with D possibly matching TRBD1 (5 bases). This CDR3 is 17 amino acids long. V lost 1 base, J lost 2 bases, and 15 bases lay in between. Per germline, CDR1 SNHLY and CDR2 FYNNEI. CDR3 in amino acids: CASSEDRQSPTYNEQFF. CDR3 in DNA: TGTGCCAGCAGTGAAGATCGACAGTCCCCAACCTACAATGAGCAGTTCTTC.

This clone was observed a few times. The chain links TRBV11-2 to TRBJ1-1, with D perhaps TRBD1 (5 bases). The CDR3 runs to 17 residues. Germline V gives CDR1 SGHAT, CDR2 FQNNGV. V was pared by 5 bases and J by 11 bases, with 30 bases between. The CDR3 sequence: CASSPGTVRRVGARAFF. DNA of the CDR3: TGTGCCAGCAGCCCCGGGACTGTTCGCCGTGTTGGGGCCAGGGCTTTCTTT.

The chain has TRBV18 and TRBJ1-2; TRBD1 agrees at 8 bases. CDR1 and CDR2 from the germline V gene are KGHSH and LQKENI. V shed 3 bases and J 5 bases; nucleotides not matched to a gene: 8. CDR3 length: 15 amino acids. In DNA form, the CDR3 reads TGTGCCAGCTCACCTGAAGGACAGGGAAATTATGGCTACACCTTC. Translating it yields CASSPEGQGNYGYTF.

The chain has TRBV30 and TRBJ2-5; 8 bases fit TRBD2. The CDR3 length is 14 residues. Germline CDR1 reads GTSNPN; CDR2 reads SVGIG (reference sequence). The V and J ends lost 2 bases and 1 base, in that order; junction bases with no gene match: 3. CDR3 DNA: TGTGCCTGGAGTTGGGCGGGAGGCCAAGAGACCCAGTACTTC. As protein: CAWSWAGGQETQYF.

The chain links TRBV21-1 to TRBJ2-1. TRBV21-1 counts as a pseudogene. The CDR3 spans 17 residues. The CDR3 region is CASSKVPGPSSYNEQFF. The CDR3 coding sequence is TGTGCCAGCAGCAAAGTCCCGGGGCCCAGCTCCTACAATGAGCAGTTCTTC.

The J gene is TRBJ2-6, the V gene TRBV5-1; 8 bases agree with TRBD2. Germline V gene lookup returns CDR1 SGHRS and CDR2 YFSETQ. Trimming at V came to 2 bases and at J to 0 bases, leaving 4 bases not matched to a gene. This CDR3 is built from 17 residues. For the CDR3, the DNA is TGCGCCAGCAGCTTCTCCGGGACTAGCTCTGGGGCCAACGTCCTGACTTTC. It codes for CASSFSGTSSGANVLTF.

The J gene is TRBJ1-1, the V gene TRBV2; no clear D. CDR1 and CDR2 (germline): SNHLY, FYNNEI. The germline V and J ends were trimmed by 4 bases and 8 bases, with 8 bases remaining between them. The CDR3 length is 11 residues. This CDR3 reads CASSVGPEAFF. The DNA for the CDR3 is TGTGCCAGCAGTGTGGGCCCGGAAGCTTTCTTT.

This clone came up once. The V gene is TRBV5-1, the J gene TRBJ1-4; TRBD1 aligns across 10 bases. CDR1 is SGHRS and CDR2 is YFSETQ in the germline V gene. CDR3 length: 16 residues. The trim removed 0 bases at V and 8 bases at J, leaving 7 bases unmatched. DNA for the CDR3: TGCGCCAGCAGCTTGGGGGACAGGGGACTTTGGGAAAAACTGTTTTTT. Its translation: CASSLGDRGLWEKLFF.

This clone appeared a few times. CDR3 bases: TGTGCCAGCAGTGGAAACCGGGACAGGGGGGTCGTTGGCAATCAGCCCCAGCATTTT. It specifies CASSGNRDRGVVGNQPQHF. V and J are TRBV6-1 and TRBJ1-5; 11 bases map to TRBD1. The CDR3 runs 19 residues. Germline CDR1 reads MNHNS; CDR2 reads SASEGT. J gave up 2 bases and V 4 bases, and 13 bases lay outside the gene matches.

The rearrangement links TRBV18 to TRBJ2-6, with D uncertain. The length of the CDR3 is 17 residues. The germline V gene encodes CDR1 KGHSH and CDR2 LQKENI. The ends were cut back, 3 bases at V and 0 bases at J, with 12 bases in the middle. CDR3 in DNA: TGTGCCAGCTCACCTGGAACCGGAGTCTCTGGGGCCAACGTCCTGACTTTC. It is translated as CASSPGTGVSGANVLTF.

This clone has only a few counts. The J gene is TRBJ1-3, the V gene TRBV19; perhaps TRBD1 as D (5 bases). Deletions cut 7 bases from V and 4 bases from J, with 17 bases between. The CDR3 runs 15 residues. Per the germline V gene, CDR1 is LNHDA and CDR2 is SQIVND (reference sequence). The CDR3 nucleotides are TGTGCCAGTAATCGTTTCGGGGGAGCAGGAAACACCATATATTTT. Translation gives CASNRFGGAGNTIYF. Full variable domain (rest looked up from reference TRBV19 and TRBJ1-3): DGGITQSPKYLFRKEGQNVTLSCEQNLNHDAMYWYRQDPGQGLRLIYYSQIVNDFQKGDIAEGYSVSREKKESFPLTVTSAQKNPTAFYLCASNRFGGAGNTIYFGEGSWLTVV.

This chain links TRBV27 with TRBJ2-7; the D gene is possibly TRBD1 (6 bases). The ends were cut back, 3 bases at V and 7 bases at J, with 19 bases in the middle. This CDR3 is built from 15 residues. Germline V gene data show CDR1 as MNHEY and CDR2 as SMNVEV (reference sequence). The CDR3 DNA sequence: TGTGCCAGCAGTTTGAAACAGGGAGCCCTCGGGGAGCAGTACTTC. It codes for CASSLKQGALGEQYF.

V usage is TRBV7-6 and J usage is TRBJ1-3; D unresolved. This CDR3 has 12 residues. Germline CDR1 is SGHVS and CDR2 is FNYEAQ. With 5 bases removed from V and 8 bases from J, the gap between germline ends came to 10 bases. The chain's CDR3 is CASSPGGDTIYF. DNA for the CDR3: TGTGCCAGCAGCCCGGGAGGAGACACCATATATTTT.

The chain joins TRBV10-3 to TRBJ2-5, with TRBD2 matching 8 bases. The CDR3 spans 14 residues. After removal of 7 bases from V and 2 bases from J, the junction contained 6 bases not matched to a gene. CDR1 is ENHRY and CDR2 is SYGVKD in the germline V gene. CDR3 nucleotides: TGTGCCATCAAGGAGGCGGGAGGACAAGAGACCCAGTACTTC. It yields the protein CAIKEAGGQETQYF.